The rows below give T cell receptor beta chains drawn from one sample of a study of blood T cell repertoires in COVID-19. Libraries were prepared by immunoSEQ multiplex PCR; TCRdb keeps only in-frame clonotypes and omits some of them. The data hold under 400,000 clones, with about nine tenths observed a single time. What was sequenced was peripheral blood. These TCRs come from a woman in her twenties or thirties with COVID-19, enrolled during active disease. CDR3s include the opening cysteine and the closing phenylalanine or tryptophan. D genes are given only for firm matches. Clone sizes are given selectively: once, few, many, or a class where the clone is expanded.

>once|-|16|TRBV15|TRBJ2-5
TGTGCCACCAGCAGAGCGGGGAGCTCCGGAAAAGAGACCCAGTACTTC
CATSRAGSSGKETQYF
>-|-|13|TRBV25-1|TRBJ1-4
TGTGCCAGCAGAGGACAAGGAAGTGAAAAACTGTTTTTT
CASRGQGSEKLFF
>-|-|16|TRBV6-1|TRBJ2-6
TGTGCCAGCAGTGCGCTAAGGGGCTTCGGGGCCAACGTCCTGACTTTC
CASSALRGFGANVLTF
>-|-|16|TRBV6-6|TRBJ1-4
TGTGCCAGCAGTTACGGGGGGGGCGCGACTAATGAAAAACTGTTTTTT
CASSYGGGATNEKLFF
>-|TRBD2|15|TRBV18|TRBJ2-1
TGTGCCAGCTCACCGCGGGGGGCCACCGACAATGAGCAGTTCTTC
CASSPRGATDNEQFF
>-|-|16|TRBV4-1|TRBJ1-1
TGCGCCAGCAGCCAACAAACAGGAACTTATGGCACTGAAGCTTTCTTT
CASSQQTGTYGTEAFF
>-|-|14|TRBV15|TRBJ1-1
TGTGCCACCAGCAGAGTGTCGCGGGGCACTGAAGCTTTCTTT
CATSRVSRGTEAFF
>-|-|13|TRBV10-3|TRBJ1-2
TGTGCCATCAGTGAGGGCAGGGAGGCTGGCTACACCTTC
CAISEGREAGYTF
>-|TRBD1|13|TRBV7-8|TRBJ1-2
TGTGCCAGCAGCTCCCGACAGGGGTATGGCTACACCTTC
CASSSRQGYGYTF
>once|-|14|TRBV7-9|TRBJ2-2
TGTGCCAGCAGCCCCAGTCCGAACACCGGGGAGCTGTTTTTT
CASSPSPNTGELFF
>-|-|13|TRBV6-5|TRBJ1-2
TGTGCCAGCAGTTGGAACAGTAACTATGGCTACACCTTC
CASSWNSNYGYTF
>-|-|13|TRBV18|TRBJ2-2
TGTGCCAGCTCACGCGGGAACACCGGGGAGCTGTTTTTT
CASSRGNTGELFF
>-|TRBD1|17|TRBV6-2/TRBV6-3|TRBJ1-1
TGTGCCAGCAGTTACCCTGGGACAGGGCCAAAGAACACTGAAGCTTTCTTT
CASSYPGTGPKNTEAFF
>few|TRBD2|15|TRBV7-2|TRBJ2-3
TGTGCCAGCAGCGGGCGGGGGGGCAGCACAGATACGCAGTATTTT
CASSGRGGSTDTQYF
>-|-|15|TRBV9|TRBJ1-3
TGTGCCAGCAGCGTAGAGGGGTCCTCTGGAAACACCATATATTTT
CASSVEGSSGNTIYF
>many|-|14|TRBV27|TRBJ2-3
TGTGCCAGCTGCTATCTAGGGGGCACAGATACGCAGTATTTT
CASCYLGGTDTQYF
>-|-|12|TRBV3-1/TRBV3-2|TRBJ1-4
TGTGCCAGCAGCCAAGATTCAACTGGACAGTCTTTT
CASSQDSTGQSF
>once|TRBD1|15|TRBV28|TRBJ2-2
TGTGCCAGCAGTTCCGACGGACAGGGGGCGGGGGAGCTGTTTTTT
CASSSDGQGAGELFF
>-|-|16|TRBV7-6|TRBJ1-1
TGTGCCAGCAGCTTAAGGGGAGGCCTCATGAACACTGAAGCTTTCTTT
CASSLRGGLMNTEAFF
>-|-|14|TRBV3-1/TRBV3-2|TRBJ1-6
TGTGCCAGCAGTCCGGACAGAAACGGTTCACCCCTCCACTTT
CASSPDRNGSPLHF
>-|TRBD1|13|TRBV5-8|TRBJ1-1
TGTGCCAGCAGCCGCGGACAGGGCACTGAAGCTTTCTTT
CASSRGQGTEAFF
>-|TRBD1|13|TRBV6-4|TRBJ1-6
TGTGCCAGTCGGGACAGTGATAATTCACCCCTCCACTTT
CASRDSDNSPLHF
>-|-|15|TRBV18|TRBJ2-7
TGTGCCAGCTCACCTATGCGGGACGGCGACTACGAGCAGTACTTC
CASSPMRDGDYEQYF
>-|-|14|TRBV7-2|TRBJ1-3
TGTGCCAGCAGCTTAGGGACAGCTGGAAACACCATATATTTT
CASSLGTAGNTIYF
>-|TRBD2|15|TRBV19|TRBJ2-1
TGTGCCAGTATTTCATTGGGCGGGGGGAACAATGAGCAGTTCTTC
CASISLGGGNNEQFF
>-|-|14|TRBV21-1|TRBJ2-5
TGTAGGAGTCACAAGTCGGGGGACCCCAGGACCCAGTACTTC
CRSHKSGDPRTQYF
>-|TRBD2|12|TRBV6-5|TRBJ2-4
TGTGCCAGCCTCGGGGGGACCAACATTCAGTACTTC
CASLGGTNIQYF
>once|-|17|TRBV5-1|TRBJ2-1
TGCGCCAGCAGCTCTGCGCAGGGGTCCGGCTCCTACAATGAGCAGTTCTTC
CASSSAQGSGSYNEQFF
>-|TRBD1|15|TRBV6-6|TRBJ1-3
TGTGCCAGCAGACCGACAGGGGGCTCTGGAAACACCATATATTTT
CASRPTGGSGNTIYF
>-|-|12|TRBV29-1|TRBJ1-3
TGCAGCGTTGCTGGGCGCGGAAACACCATATATTTT
CSVAGRGNTIYF
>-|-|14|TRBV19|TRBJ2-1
TGTGCCAGTAGTATAGAGCCGGGGTACAATGAGCAGTTCTTC
CASSIEPGYNEQFF
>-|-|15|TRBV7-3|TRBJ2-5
TGTGCCAGCAGCTCGACCTCCGGGGCGGGGGAGACCCAGTACTTC
CASSSTSGAGETQYF
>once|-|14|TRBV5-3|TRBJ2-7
TGTGCCAGAAGCTCGGGACACCTAATGGAAAGGCAGTACTTC
CARSSGHLMERQYF
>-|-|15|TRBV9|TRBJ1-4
TGTGCCAGCAGCGTAGCGGCAGGTCGTAATGAAAAACTGTTTTTT
CASSVAAGRNEKLFF
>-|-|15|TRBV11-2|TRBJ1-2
TGTGCCAGCAGCTTACCAGGGTCCCCATACTATGGCTACACCTTC
CASSLPGSPYYGYTF
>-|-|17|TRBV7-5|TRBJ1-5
TGTGTCAGAAGCTTAGCGGGGGGGGGCCGCGTCAATCAGCCCCAGCATTTT
CVRSLAGGGRVNQPQHF
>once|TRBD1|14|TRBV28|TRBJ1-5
TGTGCCAGCAGGTCAGGGGGTGGCAATCAGCCCCAGCATTTT
CASRSGGGNQPQHF
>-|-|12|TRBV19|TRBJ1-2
TGTGCCAGTACGGGGGGGATTGATGGCTACACCTTC
CASTGGIDGYTF
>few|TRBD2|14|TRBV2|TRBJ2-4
TGTGCCAGCAATAGCGGGGGGGAGGTTGGCATTCAGTACTTC
CASNSGGEVGIQYF
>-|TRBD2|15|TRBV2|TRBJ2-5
TGTGCCAGCAGTGACGTGGTAGGGTGGTCGGGTAGCGGGGACTTC
CASSDVVGWSGSGDF
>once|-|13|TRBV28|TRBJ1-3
TGTGCCAGCAGTTCCCGGTCCGGAAACACCATATATTTT
CASSSRSGNTIYF
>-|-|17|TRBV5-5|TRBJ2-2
TGTGCCAGCAGCTTTGGCCCACAGGACACCCCCGCCGGGGAGCTGTTTTTT
CASSFGPQDTPAGELFF
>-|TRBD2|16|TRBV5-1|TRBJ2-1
TGCGCCAGCAGCTTGGAAGCTCTAGCGGGGGTAAATGAGCAGTTCTTC
CASSLEALAGVNEQFF
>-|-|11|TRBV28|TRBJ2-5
TGTGCCAGCAGTTTCGGGGAGACCCAGTACTTC
CASSFGETQYF
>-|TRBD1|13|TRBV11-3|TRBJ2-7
TGTGCCAGCAGCTTCTACAGGGGCTACGAGCAGTACTTC
CASSFYRGYEQYF
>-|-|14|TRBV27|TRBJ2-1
TGTGCCAGCAGCCCGCCGGGAGCGAGGAATGAGCAGTTCTTC
CASSPPGARNEQFF
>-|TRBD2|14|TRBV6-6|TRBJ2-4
TGTGCCACCCAGCGGGGGGACGCCAAAAACATTCAGTACTTC
CATQRGDAKNIQYF
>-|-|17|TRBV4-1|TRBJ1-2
TGCGCCAGCAGCCAAAAAATCCTGGCAGGCATGACCTATGGCTACACCTTC
CASSQKILAGMTYGYTF
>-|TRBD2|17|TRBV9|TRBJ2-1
TGTGCCAGCAGCGTAGGTAGTAGCGGGGGGGCCTACAATGAGCAGTTCTTC
CASSVGSSGGAYNEQFF
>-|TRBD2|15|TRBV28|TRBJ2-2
TGTGCCAGCACCAAGGGACTAACAAACACCGGGGAGCTGTTTTTT
CASTKGLTNTGELFF
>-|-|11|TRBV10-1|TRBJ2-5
TGCGCCAGCAGTGAGCGAGAGACCCAGTACTTC
CASSERETQYF
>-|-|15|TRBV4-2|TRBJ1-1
TGTGCCAGCAGCCAATTACAGGGTTTAAACACTGAAGCTTTCTTT
CASSQLQGLNTEAFF
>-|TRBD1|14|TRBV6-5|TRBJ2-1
TGTGCCAGCCGGACAGGCAGCTCCTACAATGAGCAGTTCTTC
CASRTGSSYNEQFF
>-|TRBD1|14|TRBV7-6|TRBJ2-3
TGTGCCAGCAGCTTAGGGACAGGGACAGATACGCAGTATTTT
CASSLGTGTDTQYF
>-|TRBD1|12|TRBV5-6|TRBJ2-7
TGTGCCAGCAGTTTTGGGACAGGGGAACAACACTTC
CASSFGTGEQHF
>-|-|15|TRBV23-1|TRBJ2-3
TGCGCCAGCTGGGACACTACTGCCGTAAGGGATACGCAGTATTTT
CASWDTTAVRDTQYF
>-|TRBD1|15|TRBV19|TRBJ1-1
TGTGCCAGTAGTCCCAACAGGGGGGTTCCGTCTGAAGCTTTCTTT
CASSPNRGVPSEAFF
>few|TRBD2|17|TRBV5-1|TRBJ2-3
TGCGCCAGCAGCCCAAAGAGCCTTAGCGGGGTCTCAGATACGCAGTATTTT
CASSPKSLSGVSDTQYF
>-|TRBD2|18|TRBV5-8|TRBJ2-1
TGTGCCAGCAGCTTTGAGACTAGCGGGGGGCCACTGTACAATGAGCAGTTCTTC
CASSFETSGGPLYNEQFF